The source of this T cell receptor (beta chain) is a study of T cell repertoires in cytomegalovirus infection. Study in general: Through public TCR beta signatures, both CMV infection and matching HLA type were indicated. The study, taken as a whole, reports: HLA-C-restricted CMV clonotypes gave the most frequent clonotype in two of eight donors. Summed public TCR beta family frequency identified CMV carriers bearing the relevant HLA.

TCRdb analysed the reads with MiXCR anew, one entry per CDR3 protein. The table includes 450,000 to 650,000 distinct CDR3 sequences, 26% detected once. The CDR3 covers 14 residues. V lost 5 bases and J lost 0, with 8 bases in between. Germline V gene sequence: CDR1 MNHEY, CDR2 SMNVEV (reference sequence). In the case of this clonotype: The antigen remains undetermined.

The chain recombines TRBV27 with TRBJ1-5; possibly TRBD1 for D (6 bases). This clonotype originated in a human donor in good health (CMV status not recorded). Some clones in this sample may be carry-over from other donors' samples. Sequenced sample: PBMCs. The CDR3 nucleotides are TGTGCCAGCAGTACACAGGGTAGCAATCAGCCCCAGCATTTT. Amino acid sequence: CASSTQGSNQPQHF.